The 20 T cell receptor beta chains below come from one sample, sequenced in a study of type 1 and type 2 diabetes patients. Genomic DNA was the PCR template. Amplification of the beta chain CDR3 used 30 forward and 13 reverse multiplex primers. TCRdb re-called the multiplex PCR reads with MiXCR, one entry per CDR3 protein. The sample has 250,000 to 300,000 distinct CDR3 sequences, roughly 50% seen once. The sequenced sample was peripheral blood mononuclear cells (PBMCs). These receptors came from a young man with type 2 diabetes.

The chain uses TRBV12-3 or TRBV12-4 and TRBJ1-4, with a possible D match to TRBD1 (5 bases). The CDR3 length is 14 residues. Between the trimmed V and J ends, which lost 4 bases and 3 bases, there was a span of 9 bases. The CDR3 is CASSYRSSNEKLFF. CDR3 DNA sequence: TGTGCCAGCAGTTACAGGAGCTCTAATGAAAAACTGTTTTTT.

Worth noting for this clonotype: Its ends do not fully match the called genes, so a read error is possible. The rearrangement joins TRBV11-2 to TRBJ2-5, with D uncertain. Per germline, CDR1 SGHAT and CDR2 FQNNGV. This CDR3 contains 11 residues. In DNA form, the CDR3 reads TGTGCCAACAGCCCAGGTTCGGCCCAGTACTTC. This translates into CANSPGSAQYF.

The CDR3 coding sequence is TGCAGTGCCCGGACAGACTTGAATGAAAAACTGTTTTTT. Protein: CSARTDLNEKLFF. The J gene is TRBJ1-4, the V gene TRBV20-1; maybe TRBD1 (6 bases). With 6 bases removed from V and 5 bases from J, the gap between germline ends came to 13 bases. There are 13 residues in the CDR3. CDR1 and CDR2 from the germline V gene are DFQATT and SNEGSKA (reference sequence).

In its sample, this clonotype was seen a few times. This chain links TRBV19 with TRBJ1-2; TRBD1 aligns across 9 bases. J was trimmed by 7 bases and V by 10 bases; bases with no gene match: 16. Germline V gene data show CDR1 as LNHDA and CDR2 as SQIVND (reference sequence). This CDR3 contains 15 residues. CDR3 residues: CATSTGGTGASGYTF. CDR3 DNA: TGTGCCACCTCGACAGGGGGGACAGGTGCGAGTGGCTACACCTTC.

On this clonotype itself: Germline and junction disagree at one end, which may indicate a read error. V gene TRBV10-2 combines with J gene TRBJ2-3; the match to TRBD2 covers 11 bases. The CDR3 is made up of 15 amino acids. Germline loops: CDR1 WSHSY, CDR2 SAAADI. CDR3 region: CASSYYGTSGDTQYF. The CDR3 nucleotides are TGTGCCAGCAGTTACTATGGGACTAGCGGTGATACGCAGTATTTT.

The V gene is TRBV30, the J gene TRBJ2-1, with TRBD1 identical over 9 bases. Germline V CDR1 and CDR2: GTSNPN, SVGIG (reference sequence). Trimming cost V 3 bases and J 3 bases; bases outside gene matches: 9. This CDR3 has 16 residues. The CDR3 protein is CAWSRRPGQGYNEQFF. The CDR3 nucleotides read TGTGCCTGGAGCCGACGTCCGGGACAGGGCTACAATGAGCAGTTCTTC. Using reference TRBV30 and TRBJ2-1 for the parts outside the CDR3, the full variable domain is SQTIHQWPATLVQPVGSPLSLECTVEGTSNPNLYWYRQAAGRGLQLLFYSVGIGQISSEVPQNLSASRPQDRQFILSSKKLLLSDSGFYLCAWSRRPGQGYNEQFFGPGTRLTVL.

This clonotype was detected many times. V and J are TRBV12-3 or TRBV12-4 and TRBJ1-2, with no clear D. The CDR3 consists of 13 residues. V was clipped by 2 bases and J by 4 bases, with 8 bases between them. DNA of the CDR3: TGTGCCAGCAGTTTAACCAGATCCTATGGCTACACCTTC. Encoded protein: CASSLTRSYGYTF.

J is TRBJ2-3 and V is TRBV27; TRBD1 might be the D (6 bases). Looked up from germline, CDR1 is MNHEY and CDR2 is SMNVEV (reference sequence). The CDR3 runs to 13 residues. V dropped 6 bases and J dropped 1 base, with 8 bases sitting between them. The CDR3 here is CASRRTGTDTQYF. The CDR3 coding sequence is TGTGCCAGCAGACGGACAGGCACAGATACGCAGTATTTT.

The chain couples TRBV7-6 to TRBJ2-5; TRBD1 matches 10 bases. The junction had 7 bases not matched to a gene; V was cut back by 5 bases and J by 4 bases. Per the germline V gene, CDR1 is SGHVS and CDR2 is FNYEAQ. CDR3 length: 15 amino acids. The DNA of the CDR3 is TGTGCCAGCAGCAGATGGACAGGGGGTTCAGAGACCCAGTACTTC. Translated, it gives CASSRWTGGSETQYF.

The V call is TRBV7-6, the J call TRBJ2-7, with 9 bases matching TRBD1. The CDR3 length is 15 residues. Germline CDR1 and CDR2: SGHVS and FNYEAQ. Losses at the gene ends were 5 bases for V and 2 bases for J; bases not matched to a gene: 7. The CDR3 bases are TGTGCCAGCAGCCAGGACAGGGGTGGTGCCTACGAGCAGTACTTC. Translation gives CASSQDRGGAYEQYF.

CDR3 DNA: TGTGCCAGCAGTGACCGGGACAGGAACTACGAGCAGTACTTC. Translating it yields CASSDRDRNYEQYF. The chain recombines TRBV27 with TRBJ2-7, with TRBD1 matching over 8 bases. Germline CDR1 reads MNHEY; CDR2 reads SMNVEV (reference sequence). V trimming: 5 bases; J trimming: 3 bases; junction bases outside the gene matches: 6. The CDR3 runs 14 residues.

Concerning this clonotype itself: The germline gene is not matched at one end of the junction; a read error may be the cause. CDR3 residues: CASSDSLGANVLTF. The CDR3 DNA reads as TGTGCCAGCAGCGACAGTCTGGGGGCCAACGTCCTGACTTTC. The V and J genes are TRBV15 and TRBJ2-6; the D gene is possibly TRBD1 (5 bases). The V gene's germline CDR1 is LNHNV and CDR2 YYDKDF (reference sequence). The CDR3 is 14 amino acids.

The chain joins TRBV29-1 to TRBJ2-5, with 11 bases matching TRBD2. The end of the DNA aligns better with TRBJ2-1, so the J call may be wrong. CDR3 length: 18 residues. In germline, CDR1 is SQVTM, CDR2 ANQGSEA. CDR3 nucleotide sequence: TGCAGCGTTGAAGGGTCCCCAAGACTAGCGGGGCTTAACAATGAGCAGTTCTTC. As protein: CSVEGSPRLAGLNNEQFF.

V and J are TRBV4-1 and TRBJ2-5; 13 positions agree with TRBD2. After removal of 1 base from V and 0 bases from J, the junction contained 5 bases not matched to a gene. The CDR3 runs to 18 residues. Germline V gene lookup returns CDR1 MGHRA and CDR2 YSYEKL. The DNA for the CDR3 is TGCGCCAGCAGCCAAGGGGTGGGGACTAGCGGGAACCAAGAGACCCAGTACTTC. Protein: CASSQGVGTSGNQETQYF.

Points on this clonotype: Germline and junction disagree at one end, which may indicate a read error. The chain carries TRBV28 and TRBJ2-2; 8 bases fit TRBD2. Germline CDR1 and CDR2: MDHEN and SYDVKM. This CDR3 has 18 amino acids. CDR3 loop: CASKNGGARVVNTGGLFF. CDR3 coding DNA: TGTGCCAGCAAGAACGGGGGGGCAAGAGTTGTTAACACCGGGGGGCTGTTTTTT.

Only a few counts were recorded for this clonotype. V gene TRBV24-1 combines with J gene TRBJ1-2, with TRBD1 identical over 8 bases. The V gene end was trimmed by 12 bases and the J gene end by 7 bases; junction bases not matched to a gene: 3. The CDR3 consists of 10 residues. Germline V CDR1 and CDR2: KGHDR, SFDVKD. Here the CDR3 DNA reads TGTGCCTACGGACAGGGTGGCTACACCTTC. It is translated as CAYGQGGYTF.

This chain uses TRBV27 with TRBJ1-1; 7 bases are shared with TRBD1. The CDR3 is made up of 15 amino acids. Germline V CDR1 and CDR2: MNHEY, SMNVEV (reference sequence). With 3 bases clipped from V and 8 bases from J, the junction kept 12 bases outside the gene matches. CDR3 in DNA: TGTGCCAGCAGTTTTTTGGGACAGTCTTATTCGGAAGCTTTCTTT. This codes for CASSFLGQSYSEAFF.

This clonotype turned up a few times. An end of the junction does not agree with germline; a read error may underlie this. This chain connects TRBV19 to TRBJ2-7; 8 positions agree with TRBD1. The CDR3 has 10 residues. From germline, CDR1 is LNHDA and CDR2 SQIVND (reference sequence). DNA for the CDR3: TGTGCCACCCCGGACAGGGAAGGACACTTC. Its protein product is CATPDREGHF.

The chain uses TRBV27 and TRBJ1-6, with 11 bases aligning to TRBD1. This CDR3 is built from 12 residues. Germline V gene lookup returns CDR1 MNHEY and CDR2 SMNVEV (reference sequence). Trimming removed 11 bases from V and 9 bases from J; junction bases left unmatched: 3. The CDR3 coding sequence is TGTGCCGGCGGGACAGGGGGTTCACCCCTCCACTTT. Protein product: CAGGTGGSPLHF.

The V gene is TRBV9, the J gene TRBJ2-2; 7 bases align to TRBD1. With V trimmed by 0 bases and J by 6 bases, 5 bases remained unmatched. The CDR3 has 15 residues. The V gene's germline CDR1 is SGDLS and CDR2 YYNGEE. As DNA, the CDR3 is TGTGCCAGCAGCGTAGGCAGGACAGGTCCCGGGGAGCTGTTTTTT. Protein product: CASSVGRTGPGELFF. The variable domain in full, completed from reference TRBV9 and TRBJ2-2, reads DSGVTQTPKHLITATGQRVTLRCSPRSGDLSVYWYQQSLDQGLQFLIQYYNGEERAKGNILERFSAQQFPDLHSELNLSSLELGDSALYFCASSVGRTGPGELFFGEGSRLTVL.